These 10 T cell receptor beta chains came from one sample sequenced in a study of blood T cell repertoires in COVID-19. Repertoires were generated with immunoSEQ multiplex PCR, while TCRdb's copy carries only in-frame clones and drops some. This repertoire shows fewer than 300,000 clones, about 87% found once; its top ten account for approximately 6%. The specimen was peripheral blood. Receptors originate from a woman between 50 and 59 years old with COVID-19, enrolled during active disease.

The chain couples TRBV20-1 to TRBJ2-5; D remains unclear. The V end lost 4 bases, the J end lost 6 bases, and 6 bases lay between the germline ends. The CDR3 runs 10 residues. CDR1 is DFQATT and CDR2 is SNEGSKA in the germline V gene (reference sequence). The CDR3 region has the DNA TGCAGTGCTAAATTAAAGACCCAGTACTTC. Translation gives CSAKLKTQYF.

V gene TRBV5-6 combines with J gene TRBJ2-7; TRBD2 matches at 9 bases. Germline CDR1 reads SGHDT; CDR2 reads YYEEEE. The CDR3 covers 15 residues. The trim removed 0 bases at V and 5 bases at J, leaving 6 bases unmatched. The CDR3 protein is CASSLVGGTSNEQYF. CDR3 DNA sequence: TGTGCCAGCAGCTTGGTGGGTGGGACTAGCAACGAGCAGTACTTC.

This clone has a single count. This CDR3 reads CASSTDPRPGYSNQPQHF. The CDR3 region has the DNA TGTGCCAGTAGTACAGACCCACGCCCAGGTTATAGCAATCAGCCCCAGCATTTT. The chain has TRBV19 and TRBJ1-5; the D is unclear. The CDR3 consists of 18 residues. The germline gives CDR1 LNHDA, CDR2 SQIVND (reference sequence). V dropped 4 bases and J dropped 0 bases, with 19 bases sitting between them.

The rearrangement joins TRBV3-1 (or the pseudogene TRBV3-2) to TRBJ1-2, with D possibly TRBD1 on 5 matching bases. The V gene lost 1 base and the J gene lost 4 bases, with 13 bases spanning the gap. The CDR3 loop spans 15 amino acids. CDR1 and CDR2 from the germline V gene are LGHDT and YNNKEL (reference sequence). The CDR3 DNA reads as TGTGCCAGCAGCCAAGGGGGGGTTACAGCCTATGGCTACACCTTC. This sequence encodes CASSQGGVTAYGYTF.

The chain combines TRBV11-2 with TRBJ2-1, with D hard to call. The V end was cut by 1 base, the J end by 7 bases, with 14 bases between. Per germline, CDR1 SGHAT and CDR2 FQNNGV. The CDR3 totals 15 residues. CDR3 DNA: TGTGCCAGCAGCTTAGTTGCAGGTTTGGGTAATGAGCAGTTCTTC. This sequence encodes CASSLVAGLGNEQFF.

The chain joins TRBV5-1 to TRBJ1-1; TRBD1 aligns across 9 bases. V shed 0 bases and J 5 bases; nucleotides not matched to a gene: 2. Germline V gives CDR1 SGHRS, CDR2 YFSETQ. The CDR3 runs to 14 residues. The DNA of the CDR3 is TGCGCCAGCAGCTTGGGGACAGGGGTGACTGAAGCTTTCTTT. Its translation: CASSLGTGVTEAFF.

The J gene is TRBJ2-5, the V gene TRBV6-5; 7 bases agree with TRBD1. J gave up 6 bases and V 5 bases, and 9 bases lay outside the gene matches. The CDR3 sequence is 14 residues long. Germline V gene lookup returns CDR1 MNHEY and CDR2 SVGAGI. The CDR3 sequence: CASSKQGLLKTQYF. CDR3 nucleotide sequence: TGTGCCAGCAGTAAACAGGGGCTTCTAAAGACCCAGTACTTC.

The chain has TRBV6-2 or TRBV6-3 and TRBJ2-2, with TRBD1 as a possible D gene (6 bases). Trimming removed 0 bases at V and 2 bases at J, with 10 bases between. The CDR3 consists of 16 residues. CDR1 and CDR2 from the germline V gene are MNHEY and SVGEGT. The CDR3, as DNA: TGTGCCAGCAGTTACTCGAACAGGGACAACACCGGGGAGCTGTTTTTT. Protein: CASSYSNRDNTGELFF.

This clone has just a few counts. The chain joins TRBV27 to TRBJ1-3; the match to TRBD1 covers 7 bases. Per germline, CDR1 MNHEY and CDR2 SMNVEV (reference sequence). V lost 2 bases to trimming and J lost 4 bases; unmatched junction nucleotides: 2. This CDR3 is 14 amino acids long. The CDR3 loop is CASSLRTGGNTIYF. The CDR3 region has the DNA TGTGCCAGCAGTTTACGGACAGGCGGAAACACCATATATTTT.

This chain joins TRBV7-9 and TRBJ2-7, with a tentative D call TRBD1 (6 bases). V gave up 5 bases and J gave up 4 bases, with 9 bases separating them. The CDR3 length is 12 residues. Per the germline V gene, CDR1 is SEHNR and CDR2 is FQNEAQ (reference sequence). The CDR3 region has the DNA TGTGCCAGCAGCCGAGGGGGATACGAGCAGTACTTC. Translating it yields CASSRGGYEQYF.